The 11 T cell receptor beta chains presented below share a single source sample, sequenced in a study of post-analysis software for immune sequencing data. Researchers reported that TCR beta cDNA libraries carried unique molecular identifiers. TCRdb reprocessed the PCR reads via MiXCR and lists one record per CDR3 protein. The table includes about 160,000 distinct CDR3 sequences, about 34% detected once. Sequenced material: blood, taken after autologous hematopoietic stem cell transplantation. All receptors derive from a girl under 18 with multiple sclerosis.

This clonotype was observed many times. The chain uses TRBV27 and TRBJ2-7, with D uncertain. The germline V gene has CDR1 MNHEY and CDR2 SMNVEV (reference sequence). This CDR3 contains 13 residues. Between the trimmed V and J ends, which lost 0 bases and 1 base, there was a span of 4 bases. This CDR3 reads CASSLSRSYEQYF. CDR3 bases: TGTGCCAGCAGTTTATCCAGATCCTACGAGCAGTACTTC.

As DNA, the CDR3 is TGCAGCTTTGGCAGGGGGCAAGCGGGAAGGGGTACCAATGAGCAGTTCTTC. Its protein product is CSFGRGQAGRGTNEQFF. V usage is TRBV29-1 and J usage is TRBJ2-1, with a tentative D call TRBD1 (8 bases). This CDR3 contains 17 residues. Germline V gives CDR1 SQVTM, CDR2 ANQGSEA. Between the trimmed V and J ends, which lost 8 bases and 6 bases, there was a span of 29 bases.

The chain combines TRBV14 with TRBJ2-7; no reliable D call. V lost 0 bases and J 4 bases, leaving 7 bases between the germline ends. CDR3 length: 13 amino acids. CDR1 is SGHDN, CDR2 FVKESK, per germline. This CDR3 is CASSQDLGYEQYF. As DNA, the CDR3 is TGTGCCAGCAGCCAAGATTTGGGGTACGAGCAGTACTTC.

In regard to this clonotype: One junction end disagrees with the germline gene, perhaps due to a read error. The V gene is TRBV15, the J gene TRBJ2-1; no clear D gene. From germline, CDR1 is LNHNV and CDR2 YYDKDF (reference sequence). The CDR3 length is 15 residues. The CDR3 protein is CATGRDSGSYNEQFF. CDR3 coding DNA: TGTGCCACCGGCAGAGATAGTGGCTCCTACAATGAGCAGTTCTTC.

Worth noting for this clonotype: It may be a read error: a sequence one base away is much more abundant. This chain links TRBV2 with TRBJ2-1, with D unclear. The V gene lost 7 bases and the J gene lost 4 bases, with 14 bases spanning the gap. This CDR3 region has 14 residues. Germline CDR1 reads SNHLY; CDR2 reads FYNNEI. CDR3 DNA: TGTGCCAGCAACACCGAGACGGGTTACAATGAGCAGTTCTTC. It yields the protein CASNTETGYNEQFF. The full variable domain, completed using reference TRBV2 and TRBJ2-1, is EPEVTQTPSHQVTQMGQEVILRCVPISNHLYFYWYRQILGQKVEFLVSFYNNEISEKSEIFDDQFSVERPDGSNFTLKIRSTKLEDSAMYFCASNTETGYNEQFFGPGTRLTVL.

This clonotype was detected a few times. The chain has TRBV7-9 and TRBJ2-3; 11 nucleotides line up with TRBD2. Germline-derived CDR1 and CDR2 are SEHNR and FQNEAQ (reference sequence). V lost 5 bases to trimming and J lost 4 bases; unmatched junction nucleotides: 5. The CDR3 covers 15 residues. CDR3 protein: CASSPGLAGPDTQYF. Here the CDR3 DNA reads TGTGCCAGCAGCCCTGGACTAGCGGGCCCAGATACGCAGTATTTT.

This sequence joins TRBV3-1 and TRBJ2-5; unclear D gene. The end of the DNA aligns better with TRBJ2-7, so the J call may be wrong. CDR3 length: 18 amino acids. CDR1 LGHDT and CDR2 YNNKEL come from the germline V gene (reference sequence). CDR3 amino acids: CASSQDSPGFLVPHEQYF. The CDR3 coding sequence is TGTGCCAGCAGCCAAGATTCCCCGGGCTTTCTGGTGCCCCACGAGCAGTACTTC.

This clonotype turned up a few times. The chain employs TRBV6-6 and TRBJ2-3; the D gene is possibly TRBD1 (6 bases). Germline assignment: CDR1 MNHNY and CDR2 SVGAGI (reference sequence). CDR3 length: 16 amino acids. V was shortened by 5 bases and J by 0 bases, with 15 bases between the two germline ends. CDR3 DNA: TGTGCCAGCAGTCAACGGGACATCCGGAGCACAGATACGCAGTATTTT. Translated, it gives CASSQRDIRSTDTQYF.

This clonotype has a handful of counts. In DNA, the CDR3 is TGTGCCAGCAGCTTAACGCGCACAGGGGGCCATACGCAGTATTTT. Translated, it gives CASSLTRTGGHTQYF. This chain uses TRBV7-3 with TRBJ2-3; 9 positions match TRBD1. This CDR3 is 15 amino acids long. V lost 0 bases, J lost 7 bases, and 5 bases stayed unmatched. Germline V gene sequence: CDR1 SGHTA, CDR2 FQGTGA.

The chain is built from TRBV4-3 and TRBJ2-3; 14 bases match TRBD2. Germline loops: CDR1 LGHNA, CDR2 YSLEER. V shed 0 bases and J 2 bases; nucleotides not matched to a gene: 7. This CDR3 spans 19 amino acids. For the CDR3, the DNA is TGCGCCAGCAGCCAAGATCAGGGGACTAGCGGGGGTTTCACAGATACGCAGTATTTT. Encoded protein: CASSQDQGTSGGFTDTQYF.

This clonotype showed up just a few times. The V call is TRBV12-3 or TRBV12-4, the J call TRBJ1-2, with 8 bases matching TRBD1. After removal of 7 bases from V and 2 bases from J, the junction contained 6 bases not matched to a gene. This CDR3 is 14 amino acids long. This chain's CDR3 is CASTPGQANYGYTF. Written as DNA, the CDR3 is TGTGCCAGCACGCCGGGACAGGCCAACTATGGCTACACCTTC.